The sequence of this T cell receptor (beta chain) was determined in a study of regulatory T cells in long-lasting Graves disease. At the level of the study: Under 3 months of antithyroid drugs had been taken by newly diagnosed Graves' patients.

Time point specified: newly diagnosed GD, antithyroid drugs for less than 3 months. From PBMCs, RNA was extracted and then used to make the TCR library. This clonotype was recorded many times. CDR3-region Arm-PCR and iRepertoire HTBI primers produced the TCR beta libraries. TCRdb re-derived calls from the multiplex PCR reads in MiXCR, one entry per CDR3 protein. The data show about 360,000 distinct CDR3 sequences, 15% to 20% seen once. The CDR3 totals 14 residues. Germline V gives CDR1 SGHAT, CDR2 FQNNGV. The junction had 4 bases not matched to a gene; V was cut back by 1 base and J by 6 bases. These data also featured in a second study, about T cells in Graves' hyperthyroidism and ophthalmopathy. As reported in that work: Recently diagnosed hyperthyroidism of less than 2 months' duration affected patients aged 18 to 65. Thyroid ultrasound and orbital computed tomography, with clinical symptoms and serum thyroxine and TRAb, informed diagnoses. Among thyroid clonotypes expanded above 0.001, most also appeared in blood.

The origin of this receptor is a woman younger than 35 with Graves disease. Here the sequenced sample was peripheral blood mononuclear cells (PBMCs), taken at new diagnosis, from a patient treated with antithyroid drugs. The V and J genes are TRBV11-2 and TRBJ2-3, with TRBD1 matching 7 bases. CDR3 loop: CASSLVPQGDTQYF. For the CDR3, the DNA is TGTGCCAGCAGCTTAGTCCCACAGGGGGATACGCAGTATTTT.